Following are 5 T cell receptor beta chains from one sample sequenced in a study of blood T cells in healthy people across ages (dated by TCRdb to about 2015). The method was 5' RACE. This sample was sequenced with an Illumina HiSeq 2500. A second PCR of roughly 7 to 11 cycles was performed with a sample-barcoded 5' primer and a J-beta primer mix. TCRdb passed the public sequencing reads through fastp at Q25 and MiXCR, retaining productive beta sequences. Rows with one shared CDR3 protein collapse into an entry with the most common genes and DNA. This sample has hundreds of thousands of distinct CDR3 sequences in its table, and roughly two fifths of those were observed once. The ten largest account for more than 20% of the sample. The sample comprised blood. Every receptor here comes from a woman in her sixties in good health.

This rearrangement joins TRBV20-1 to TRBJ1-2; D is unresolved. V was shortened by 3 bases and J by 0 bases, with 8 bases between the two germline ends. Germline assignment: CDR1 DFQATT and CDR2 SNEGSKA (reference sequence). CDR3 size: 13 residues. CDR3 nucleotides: TGCAGTGCTAGTGTGGGCTCTAACTATGGCTACACCTTC. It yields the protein CSASVGSNYGYTF.

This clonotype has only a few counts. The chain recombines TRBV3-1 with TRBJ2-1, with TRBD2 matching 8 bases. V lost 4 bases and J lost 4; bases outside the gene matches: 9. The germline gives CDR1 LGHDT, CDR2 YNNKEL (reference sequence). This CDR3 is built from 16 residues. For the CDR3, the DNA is TGTGCCAGCAGCCCTCGCTACGGGGGGGCGTACAATGAGCAGTTCTTC. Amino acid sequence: CASSPRYGGAYNEQFF.

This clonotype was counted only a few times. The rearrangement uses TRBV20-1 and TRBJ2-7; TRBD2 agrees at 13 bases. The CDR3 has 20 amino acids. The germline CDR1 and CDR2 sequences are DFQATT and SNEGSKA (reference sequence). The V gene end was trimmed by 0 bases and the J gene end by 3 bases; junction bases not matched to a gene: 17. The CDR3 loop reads CSARDSGGTVGLAGDYEQYF. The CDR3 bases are TGCAGTGCTAGAGATTCAGGGGGGACAGTAGGACTAGCGGGAGACTACGAGCAGTACTTC.

The CDR3 sequence: CASSSIRDNNEQFF. CDR3 nucleotide sequence: TGTGCCAGCAGTTCAATCCGGGATAACAATGAGCAGTTCTTC. The chain carries TRBV27 and TRBJ2-1; D is possibly TRBD2 (5 bases). Germline CDR1 reads MNHEY; CDR2 reads SMNVEV (reference sequence). The V end lost 4 bases, the J end lost 5 bases, and 12 bases lay between the germline ends. The CDR3 is made up of 14 amino acids.

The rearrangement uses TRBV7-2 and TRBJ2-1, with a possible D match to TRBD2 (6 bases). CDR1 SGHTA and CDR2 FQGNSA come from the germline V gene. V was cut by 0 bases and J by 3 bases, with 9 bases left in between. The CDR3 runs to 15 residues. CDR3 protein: CASSLAVGSYNEQFF. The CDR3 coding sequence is TGTGCCAGCAGCTTAGCCGTCGGGAGCTACAATGAGCAGTTCTTC.